One T cell receptor beta chain is described in this entry. Its antigen is unknown. No much larger clonotype is one base removed from it; base qualities were not supplied. These data originate in a study of PD-1 blockade in classical Hodgkin lymphoma (dated by TCRdb to 2018 to 2020). Regarding the research as a whole: Nivolumab dosing was 3 mg/kg intravenously every 2 weeks, continuing until either disease progression or unacceptable toxicity. A peripheral blood immune signature of response to PD-1 blockade in classical Hodgkin lymphoma was defined using TCR beta sequencing and CyTOF.

Overall study outcomes, separate from this receptor: Trial patients achieving complete response had baseline diversity similar to newly diagnosed patients, whereas partial responders and progressors had significantly lower diversity. A significant rise by C4D1 was seen in CD4+ but not CD8+ TCR diversity (p=0.0027 vs p=0.16), with the rise being most apparent in complete responders (p=0.02). Lower diversity was observed in patients in whom nivolumab was started less than 1 year after ASCT, and these patients were excluded from later analyses so that confounding by immune reconstitution would be avoided. The study was limited to a single clinical trial cohort, and causes of repertoire differences, possibly disease activity or prior therapy, remained undefined. Baseline TCR diversity was reported as lower in newly diagnosed patients than in healthy donors, and lower still in relapsed/refractory patients.

The Qiagen DNeasy kit was used to extract genomic DNA from unsorted PBMCs and from the negatively selected CD4+ and CD8+ fractions. Amplification of TCR beta CDR3 regions was done by immunoSEQ multiplex PCR with primers that anneal to V and J segments. A synthetic immune receptor repertoire was used to minimize amplification bias, and any residual bias was removed computationally once sequencing was done. The authors' pipeline ran thus. Custom Python scripts were used to quantify repertoire diversity as the Shannon entropy index. Unsorted, CD4+ and CD8+ repertoires were analyzed separately, except for combined analyses in which CD4+ and CD8+ sequences were merged in silico. A clone counted as expanded when the clone's frequency after treatment rose at least 2-fold relative to C1D1, and clones undetected at baseline were given a pseudocount of 0.5. Clones with 0 or 1 copy at C1D1 were classified as singleton clones, and clones with 2 or more copies were classified as non-singleton clones. By matching protein sequences in sorted samples from the same patient, clones expanded in unsorted samples were annotated as CD4+, CD8+ or unknown. Wilcoxon tests on paired samples were used to test changes in diversity from C1D1 to C4D1. The table comes from immuneACCESS by way of TCRdb, which keeps in-frame sequences with V and J called. Part of the clones is missing from these tables; in studies checked, under half for an unresolved V gene and the rest for unknown reasons. V, J and clone size are those of that table, while D and trimming were read from the DNA. Within this sample are around 11,000 clones, with around 80% of them counted one time only. The biggest ten clones account for roughly 5.1% of the sample.

From its cysteine to its phenylalanine, the CDR3 spans 14 amino acids. Only the CDR3 portion is preserved as DNA: 42 bases, with reading frame beginning at the first base. Trimming leaves V shorter by 4 bases and J shorter by 7 bases, with the junction holding 6 bases beyond the gene matches. CDR1 and CDR2, looked up from the germline V gene, are SGHRS and YFSETQ. The time point label of this sample denotes: cycle 2 day 1 (C2D1) of nivolumab. Relapse after autologous stem cell transplantation had occurred in all trial patients, and cohorts A, B and C were distinguished by prior brentuximab vedotin exposure. The trial cohort was composed of about 53 patients with relapsed/refractory classical Hodgkin lymphoma, for whom complete response, partial response or progressive disease was recorded as best overall response. Trial patients were treated with single-agent nivolumab in the multi-cohort phase II CheckMate 205 trial. An independent review committee assessed best overall response by applying the 2007 International Working Group response criteria. Trial PBMCs were obtained immediately prior to nivolumab initiation (C1D1) and on therapy at cycle 2 day 1 and cycle 4 day 1. After peripheral blood was drawn into 8 mL Vacutainer Cell Preparation Tubes, PBMCs were isolated by centrifugation and then cryopreserved.

This chain is built from TRBV5-1 and TRBJ1-5, and 9 bases in between align with TRBD1. The TCR comes from a human donor with classical Hodgkin lymphoma. Source: peripheral blood mononuclear cells (PBMCs), taken before the second cycle of nivolumab. The CDR3 reads as follows: CASSPGQGGQPQHF. The DNA sequence is TGCGCCAGCAGCCCGGGACAGGGAGGACAGCCCCAGCATTTT.